This TCR beta chain was profiled in a study of T cells after yellow fever vaccination. Regarding this clonotype: With a much larger clone just one base away, this may be a read error.

This CDR3 contains 17 residues. Germline assignment: CDR1 SGHTA and CDR2 FQGNSA. TCRdb re-analysed the 5' RACE reads in MiXCR, keeping a single row per CDR3 protein. The top ten hold approximately 19% of the sample, which has 250,000 to 400,000 distinct CDR3 sequences, about 4.5% seen once. The material sequenced was PBMCs, taken 15 days after the yellow fever booster vaccination. The sequence derives from a man between 18 and 35 years old who received the YFV17D yellow fever vaccine. The chain couples TRBV7-2 to TRBJ2-3; 9 bases fit TRBD2. CDR3 loop: CAISLAASGVSTDTQYF. The CDR3 DNA reads as TGTGCCATCAGCTTAGCGGCTAGCGGGGTTAGCACAGATACGCAGTATTTT.